Below are 5 T cell receptor beta chains sequenced from a single sample in a study of radiotherapy plus CTLA-4 blockade in lung cancer. This table comes from immunoSEQ multiplex PCR, and its TCRdb copy is limited to in-frame clones, with some not included. The sample lists roughly 98,000 clones; about four fifths were seen once. The sample in question was peripheral blood, obtained from a patient treated with radiotherapy plus ipilimumab. The receptors were sampled from a human donor with non-small cell lung cancer that progressed on radiotherapy plus ipilimumab.

The V call is TRBV4-3, the J call TRBJ1-1; D is unclear. The CDR3 loop spans 15 amino acids. Per germline, CDR1 LGHNA and CDR2 YSLEER. V was trimmed by 1 base and J by 3 bases, leaving 12 bases between them. CDR3 region: CASSQAPTPDTEAFF. The CDR3 nucleotides read TGCGCCAGCAGCCAAGCCCCGACCCCGGACACTGAAGCTTTCTTT.

The V call is TRBV29-1, the J call TRBJ1-4, with 7 bases identical to TRBD1. The germline gives CDR1 SQVTM, CDR2 ANQGSEA. The CDR3 is made up of 13 amino acids. The junction had 5 bases not matched to a gene; V was cut back by 4 bases and J by 6 bases. As DNA, the CDR3 is TGCAGCGTTGGAGGACAGGAGGATGAAAAACTGTTTTTT. Amino acids: CSVGGQEDEKLFF.

This clone came up a few times. The chain recombines TRBV5-6 with TRBJ2-2; perhaps TRBD2 as D (5 bases). The germline V and J ends were trimmed by 3 bases and 0 bases, with 9 bases remaining between them. This CDR3 contains 15 residues. Per the germline V gene, CDR1 is SGHDT and CDR2 is YYEEEE. CDR3 bases: TGTGCCAGCAGCTGGCCGGGAACGAACACCGGGGAGCTGTTTTTT. This translates into CASSWPGTNTGELFF.

The chain uses TRBV7-2 and TRBJ2-7; D might be TRBD1 (5 bases). This CDR3 is 15 amino acids long. V was pared by 5 bases and J by 3 bases, with 17 bases between. The germline CDR1 and CDR2 sequences are SGHTA and FQGNSA. This CDR3 is CASSLYPGPIYEQYF. In DNA form, the CDR3 reads TGTGCCAGCAGCCTCTACCCAGGGCCCATCTACGAGCAGTACTTC.

CDR3 amino acids: CAWSRVLDEQYF. The CDR3 DNA reads as TGTGCCTGGAGTAGGGTATTGGACGAGCAGTACTTC. The genes are TRBV30 and TRBJ2-7; D unresolved. Germline CDR1 is GTSNPN and CDR2 is SVGIG (reference sequence). The CDR3 length is 12 residues. The V end was cut by 2 bases, the J end by 5 bases, with 10 bases between.